This T cell receptor beta chain originates from a study of Ad26.COV2.S vaccination and SARS-CoV-2 variants. Profiled with immunoSEQ multiplex PCR; TCRdb holds only in-frame clones, not every one. The data show 300,000 to 400,000 clones, around four fifths seen once. Specified treatment: 19 received Ad26.COV2.S at low or high dose, single or two shots; several received placebo; per-sample allocation not given. Samples were taken on day 63 after the first vaccine or placebo injection. Per the germline V gene, CDR1 is MNHEY and CDR2 is SVGAGI. V gave up 8 bases and J gave up 3 bases, with 16 bases separating them. This CDR3 spans 14 amino acids.

The material was peripheral blood, obtained in a trial of Ad26.COV2.S vaccine versus placebo. The chain couples TRBV6-5 to TRBJ1-2; the D is unclear. This clonotype was sampled from a person aged 18 to 59 who received the Ad26.COV2.S COVID-19 vaccine or a placebo. The CDR3 nucleotides read TGTGCCAGCTCCCCCCGAGGACGGTACTATGGCTACACCTTC. Translated: CASSPRGRYYGYTF.